This record covers a single TCR beta chain. Its antigen is unknown. This PCR relied on a set of 60 Vbeta primers and 13 Jbeta primers. The method was immunoSEQ multiplex PCR; TCRdb's version includes in-frame clones alone and lacks a portion of them. The table has under 200,000 clones, 80% seen once. V gave up 5 bases and J gave up 3 bases; unmatched junction bases: 6. The germline V gene has CDR1 SGHVS and CDR2 FQNEAQ. The CDR3 extends over 15 amino acids. The sample comes from a study of cytomegalovirus exposure and HLA in healthy donors. Study-level findings and limits: Reported performance of the classifier showed diagnosis of cytomegalovirus status with high specificity and sensitivity. 15,000 to 20,000 TCR beta sequences were associated with HLA alleles at 0.05 false discovery rate in a later analysis. TCR beta V segments were, for the most part, productive about 87% or about 30% of the time in an earlier analysis.

This clonotype was obtained from a man aged 35-49 years in good health and CMV-seropositive. The V call is TRBV7-8, the J call TRBJ2-3; 9 bases are a match to TRBD2. Specimen: PBMCs. The CDR3 region has the DNA TGTGCCAGCAGCCCGTTGGCGGGGGGGACAGATACGCAGTATTTT. It translates to CASSPLAGGTDTQYF.